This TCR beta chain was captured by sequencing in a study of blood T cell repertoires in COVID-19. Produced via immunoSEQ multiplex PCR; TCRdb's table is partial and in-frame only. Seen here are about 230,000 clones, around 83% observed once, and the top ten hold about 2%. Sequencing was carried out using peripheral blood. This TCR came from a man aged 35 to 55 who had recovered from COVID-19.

The CDR3 DNA reads TGCAGTGCTAGTAATAGCGGGAGGGCCAAAGAGACCCAGTACTTC. It yields the protein CSASNSGRAKETQYF. The rearrangement uses TRBV20-1 and TRBJ2-5; TRBD2 matches at 11 bases. The CDR3 runs to 15 residues. Germline-derived CDR1 and CDR2 are DFQATT and SNEGSKA (reference sequence). V lost 3 bases to trimming and J lost 3 bases; unmatched junction nucleotides: 6.